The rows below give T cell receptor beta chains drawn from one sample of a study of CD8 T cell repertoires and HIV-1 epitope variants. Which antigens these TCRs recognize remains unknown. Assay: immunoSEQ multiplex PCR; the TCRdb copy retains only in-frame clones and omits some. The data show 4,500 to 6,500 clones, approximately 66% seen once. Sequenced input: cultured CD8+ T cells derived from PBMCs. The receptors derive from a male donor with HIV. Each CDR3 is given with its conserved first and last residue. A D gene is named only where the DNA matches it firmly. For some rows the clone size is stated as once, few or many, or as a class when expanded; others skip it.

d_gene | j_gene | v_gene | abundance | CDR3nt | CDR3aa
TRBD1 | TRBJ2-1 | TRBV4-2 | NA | TGTGCCAGCAGCCAAGAGGACAGGGGATATGAGCAGTTCTTC | CASSQEDRGYEQFF
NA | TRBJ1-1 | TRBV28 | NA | TGTGCCAGCAGTTTGAGCAGGGGAACTGAAGCTTTCTTT | CASSLSRGTEAFF
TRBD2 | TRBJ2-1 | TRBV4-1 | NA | TGCGCCAGCAGCCAGGCCCCTAGCGGGGGGGCACAGAATGAGCAGTTCTTC | CASSQAPSGGAQNEQFF
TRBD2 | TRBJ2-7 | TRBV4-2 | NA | TGTGCCAGCAGCCAAGCGGGGGGACAGCAGTACTTC | CASSQAGGQQYF
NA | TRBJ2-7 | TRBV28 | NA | TGTGCCAGCAGAGGGTGGGAAGGTGGCGAGCAGTACTTC | CASRGWEGGEQYF
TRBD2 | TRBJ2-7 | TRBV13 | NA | TGTGCCAGCAGCTTCCAGCGGGGGACCTACGAGCAGTACTTC | CASSFQRGTYEQYF
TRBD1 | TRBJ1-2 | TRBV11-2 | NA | TGTGCCAGCAGCTCCTTCAGGGGGGGGAACTATGGCTACACCTTC | CASSSFRGGNYGYTF
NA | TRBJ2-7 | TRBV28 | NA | TGTGCCAGCAGCCCCCCGGACAGCTACGAGCAGTACTTC | CASSPPDSYEQYF
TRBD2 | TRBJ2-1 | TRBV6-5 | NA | TGTGCCAGCAGTTACTCGGGACTAGCGGGGGGGAATGAGCAGTTCTTC | CASSYSGLAGGNEQFF
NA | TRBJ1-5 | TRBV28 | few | TGTGCCAGCAGTTTTGCAGGGCCCCCAAATCAGCCCCAGCATTTT | CASSFAGPPNQPQHF
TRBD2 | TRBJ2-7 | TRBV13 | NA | TGTGCCAGCAGCCCCGGGGGGGCCTACGAGCAGTACTTC | CASSPGGAYEQYF
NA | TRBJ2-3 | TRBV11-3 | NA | TGTGCCAGCAGCTTACCAGACGCAGATACGCAGTATTTT | CASSLPDADTQYF
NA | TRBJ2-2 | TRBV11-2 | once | TGTGCCAGCAGCCCCTTTGGTGGGGAGCTGTTTTTT | CASSPFGGELFF
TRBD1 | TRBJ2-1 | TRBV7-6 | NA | TGTGCCAGCAGCTTATCAGGGGGCAATGAGCAGTTCTTC | CASSLSGGNEQFF
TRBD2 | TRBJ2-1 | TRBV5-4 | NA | TGTGCCAGCAGCTTGGCGAATTCTTACGGGGGGGCCGGTGAGCAGTTCTTC | CASSLANSYGGAGEQFF
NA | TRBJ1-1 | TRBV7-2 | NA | TGTGCCAGCAGCTTACACGGTCCGGGGGCGGGTGACACTGAAGCTTTCTTT | CASSLHGPGAGDTEAFF
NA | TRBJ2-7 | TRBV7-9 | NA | TGTGCCAGCAGTTACACGGCCGGCGGAGACTACGAGCAGTACTTC | CASSYTAGGDYEQYF
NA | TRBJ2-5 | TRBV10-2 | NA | TGCGCCAGCAGTGCTAGCGAAGGATGGGAGACCCAGTACTTC | CASSASEGWETQYF
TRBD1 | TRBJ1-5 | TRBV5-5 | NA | TGTGCCAGCAGCTTGGATACAGGGGGCGGCCAGCCCCAGCATTTT | CASSLDTGGGQPQHF
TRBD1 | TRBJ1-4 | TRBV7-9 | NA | TGTGCCAGCAGCCCTGAGGGACAGGGCAAAGAAAAACTGTTTTTT | CASSPEGQGKEKLFF
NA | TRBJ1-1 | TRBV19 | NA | TGTGCCAGTAGTATAGATCTAGACACTGAAGCTTTCTTT | CASSIDLDTEAFF
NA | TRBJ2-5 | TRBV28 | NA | TGTGCCAGCAGTTTATCCGGGGCCTCATGGGGCCAGTACTTC | CASSLSGASWGQYF
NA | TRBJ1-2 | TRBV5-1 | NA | TGCGCCAGCAGCCTCGGGGGCGGGGGCTACACCTTC | CASSLGGGGYTF
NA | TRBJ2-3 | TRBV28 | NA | TGTGCCAGCAGTTTATTGGGGGGAATGGATACGCAGTATTTT | CASSLLGGMDTQYF
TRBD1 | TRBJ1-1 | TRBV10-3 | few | TGTGCCATCAGTGAGACAGGGGGGGACACTGAAGCTTTCTTT | CAISETGGDTEAFF
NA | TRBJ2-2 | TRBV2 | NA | TGTGCCAGCAGAGACACCGGGGAGCTGTTTTTT | CASRDTGELFF
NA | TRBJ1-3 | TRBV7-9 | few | TGTGCCAGCAGCTTTAGTACAGCCTCGGGAAACACCATATATTTT | CASSFSTASGNTIYF
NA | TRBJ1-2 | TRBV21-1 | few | TGTGCCAGCAGCAAAGCCCCGGGTGAAGTTCCGAATGGCTACACCTTC | CASSKAPGEVPNGYTF
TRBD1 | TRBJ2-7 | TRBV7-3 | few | TGTGCCAGCAGCTTGGGACAGTACCTTCGTGAGCAGTACTTC | CASSLGQYLREQYF
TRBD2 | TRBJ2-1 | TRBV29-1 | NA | TGCAGCGCTTTAGATGGGAGCAGGCTATTTAGCGGGAGTCTCAATGAGCAGTTCTTC | CSALDGSRLFSGSLNEQFF
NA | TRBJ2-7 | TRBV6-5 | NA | TGTGCCAGCAGTCCCGTGGGATCCTCCTACGAGCAGTACTTC | CASSPVGSSYEQYF
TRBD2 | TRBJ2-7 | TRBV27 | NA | TGTGCCAGCAGTCTCGGGACTAGTACCCTCTACGAGCAGTACTTC | CASSLGTSTLYEQYF
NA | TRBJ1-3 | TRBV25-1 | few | TGTGCCAGCAGTGATTTTGGCAGCTCTGGAAACACCATATATTTT | CASSDFGSSGNTIYF
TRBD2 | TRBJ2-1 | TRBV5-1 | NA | TGCGCCAGCAGCTCCGGCAGACTTGGGACTAGCGGGGGGATAAGCTCCTACAATGAGCAGTTCTTC | CASSSGRLGTSGGISSYNEQFF
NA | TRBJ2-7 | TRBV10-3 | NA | TGTGCCACCTCGTTGCGAAGCTACGAGCAGTACTTC | CATSLRSYEQYF
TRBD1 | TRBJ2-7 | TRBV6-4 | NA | TGTGCCAGCAGTGACCCGTGTCCTAGGGGGCGAATCACCTACGAGCAGTACTTC | CASSDPCPRGRITYEQYF
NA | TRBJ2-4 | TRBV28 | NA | TGTGCCAGCAGTTTATACCCCCAAAAGGGGGCCAAAAACATTCAGTACTTC | CASSLYPQKGAKNIQYF
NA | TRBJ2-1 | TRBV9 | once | TGTGCCAGCAGCACGGACAGAATGAATGAGCAGTTCTTC | CASSTDRMNEQFF
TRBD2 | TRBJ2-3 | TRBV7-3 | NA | TGTGCCAGCAGCTTAACTGGACTAGCTTCTGGGGCAGATACGCAGTATTTT | CASSLTGLASGADTQYF
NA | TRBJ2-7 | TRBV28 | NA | TGTGCCAGCAGTTTAGAATCGGGGCTGGGGGAGCAGTACTTC | CASSLESGLGEQYF
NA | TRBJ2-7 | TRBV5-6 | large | TGTGCCAGCAGCGACTCGACAGTTACCTACGAGCAGTACTTC | CASSDSTVTYEQYF
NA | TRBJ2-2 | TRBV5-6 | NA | TGTGCCAGCACCTGGGGGGAGTCCACCGGGGAGCTGTTTTTT | CASTWGESTGELFF
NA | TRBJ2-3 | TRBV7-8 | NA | TGTGCCAGCAGCTTATACACAGATACGCAGTATTTT | CASSLYTDTQYF
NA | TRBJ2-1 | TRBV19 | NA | TGTGCCAGTAGTCCTGGGGGGAATTCATACAATGAGCAGTTCTTC | CASSPGGNSYNEQFF
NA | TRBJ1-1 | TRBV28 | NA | TGTGCCAGCAGTTTCCGGGGGGGGAACACTGAAGCTTTCTTT | CASSFRGGNTEAFF
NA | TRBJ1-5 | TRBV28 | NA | TGTGCCAGCAGGCCAGAGGTCTACAATCAGCCCCAGCATTTT | CASRPEVYNQPQHF
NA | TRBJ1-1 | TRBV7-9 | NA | TGTGCCAGCAGCTCTGGACATCGGACTGAAGCTTTCTTT | CASSSGHRTEAFF
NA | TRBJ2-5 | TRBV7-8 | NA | TGTGCCAGCAGCTTGAGCTACGACAGAGGGCCTCAAGAGACCCAGTACTTC | CASSLSYDRGPQETQYF
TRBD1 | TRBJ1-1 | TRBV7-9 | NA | TGTGCCAGCAGCCAATCGACAGGGGGCGGCTATGAAGCTTTCTTT | CASSQSTGGGYEAFF
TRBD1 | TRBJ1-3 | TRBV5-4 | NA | TGTGCCAGCAGCCCCGGACAGGGGGCTGGAAACACCATATATTTT | CASSPGQGAGNTIYF
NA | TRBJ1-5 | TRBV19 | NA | TGTGCCAGTTCCAACACTCAAATACCCCAGCATTTT | CASSNTQIPQHF
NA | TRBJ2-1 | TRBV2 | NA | TGTGCCAGCAGTGAAGCGGGAGGCGAGCAGTTCTTC | CASSEAGGEQFF
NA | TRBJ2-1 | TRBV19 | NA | TGTGCCAGTAGTATCCAGCAGGGGTCGAATGAGCAGTTCTTC | CASSIQQGSNEQFF
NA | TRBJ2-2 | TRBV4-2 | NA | TGTGCCAGCAGCTTGGATCGAGGGTCCGGGGAGCTGTTTTTT | CASSLDRGSGELFF